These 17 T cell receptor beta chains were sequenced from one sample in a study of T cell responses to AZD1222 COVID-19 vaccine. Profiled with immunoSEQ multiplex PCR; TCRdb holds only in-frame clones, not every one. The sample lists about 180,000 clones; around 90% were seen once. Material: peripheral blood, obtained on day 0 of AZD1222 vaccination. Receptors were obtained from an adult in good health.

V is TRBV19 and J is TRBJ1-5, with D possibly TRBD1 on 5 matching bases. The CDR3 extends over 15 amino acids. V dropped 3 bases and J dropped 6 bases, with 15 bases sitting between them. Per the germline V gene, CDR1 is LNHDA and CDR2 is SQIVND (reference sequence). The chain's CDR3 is CASSMWGRDGQPQHF. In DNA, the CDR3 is TGTGCCAGTAGTATGTGGGGGAGGGACGGTCAGCCCCAGCATTTT.

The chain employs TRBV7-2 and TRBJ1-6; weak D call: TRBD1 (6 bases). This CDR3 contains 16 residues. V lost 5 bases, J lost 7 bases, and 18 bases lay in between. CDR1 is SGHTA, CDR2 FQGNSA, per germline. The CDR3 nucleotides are TGTGCCAGCAGCCCGACGGCAGGGGTGGGCAATTCACCCCTCCACTTT. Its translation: CASSPTAGVGNSPLHF.

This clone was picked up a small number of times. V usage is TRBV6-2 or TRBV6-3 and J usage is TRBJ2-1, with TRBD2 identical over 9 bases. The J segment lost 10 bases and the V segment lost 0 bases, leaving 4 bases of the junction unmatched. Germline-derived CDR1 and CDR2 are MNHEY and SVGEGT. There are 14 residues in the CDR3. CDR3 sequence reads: CASSYSTLAGEQFF. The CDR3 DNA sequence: TGTGCCAGCAGTTACTCAACTCTAGCGGGAGAGCAGTTCTTC.

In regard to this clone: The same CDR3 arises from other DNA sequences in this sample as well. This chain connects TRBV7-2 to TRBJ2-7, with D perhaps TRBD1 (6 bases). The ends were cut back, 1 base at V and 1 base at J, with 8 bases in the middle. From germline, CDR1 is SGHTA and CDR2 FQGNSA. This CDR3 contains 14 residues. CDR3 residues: CASSLGTASYEQYF. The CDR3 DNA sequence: TGTGCCAGCAGCTTAGGGACAGCGTCCTACGAGCAGTACTTC.

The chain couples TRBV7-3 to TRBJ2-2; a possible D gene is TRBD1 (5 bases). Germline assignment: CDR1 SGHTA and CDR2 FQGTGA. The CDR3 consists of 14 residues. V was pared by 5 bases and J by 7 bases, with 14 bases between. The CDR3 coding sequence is TGTGCCAGCAGCCCAGGGTCATCATACGGGGAGCTGTTTTTT. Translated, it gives CASSPGSSYGELFF.

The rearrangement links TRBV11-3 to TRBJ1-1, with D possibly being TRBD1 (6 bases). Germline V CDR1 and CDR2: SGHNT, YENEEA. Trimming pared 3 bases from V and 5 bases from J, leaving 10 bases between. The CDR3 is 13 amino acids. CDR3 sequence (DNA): TGTGCCAGCAGCTTCGGGGGCGGAACTGAAGCTTTCTTT. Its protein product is CASSFGGGTEAFF.

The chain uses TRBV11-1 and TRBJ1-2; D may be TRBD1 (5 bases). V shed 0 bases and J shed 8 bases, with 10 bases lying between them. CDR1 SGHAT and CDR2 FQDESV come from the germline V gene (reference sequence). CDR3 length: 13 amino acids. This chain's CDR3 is CASSLAGEKGYTF. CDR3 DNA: TGTGCCAGCAGCTTAGCGGGGGAGAAGGGCTACACCTTC.

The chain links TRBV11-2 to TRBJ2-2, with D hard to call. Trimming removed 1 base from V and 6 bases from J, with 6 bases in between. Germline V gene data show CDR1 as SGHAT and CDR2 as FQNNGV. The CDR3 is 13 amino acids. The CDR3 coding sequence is TGTGCCAGCAGCTTAGTTTATTCCGGGGAGCTGTTTTTT. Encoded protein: CASSLVYSGELFF.

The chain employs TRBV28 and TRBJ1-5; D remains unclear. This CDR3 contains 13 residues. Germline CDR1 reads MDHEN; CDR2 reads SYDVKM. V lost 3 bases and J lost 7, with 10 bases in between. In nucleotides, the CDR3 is TGTGCCAGCAGTTTGTTAGGGAGCCAGCCCCAGCATTTT. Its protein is CASSLLGSQPQHF.

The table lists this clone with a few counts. The CDR3, as DNA: TGTGCCAGCAGAGACTCCGGGACAAGTAATGAAAAACTGTTTTTT. Amino acid sequence: CASRDSGTSNEKLFF. The gene calls are TRBV3-1 (or the pseudogene TRBV3-2) and TRBJ1-4, with D perhaps matching TRBD1 (6 bases). This CDR3 contains 15 residues. Germline V gene lookup returns CDR1 LGHDT and CDR2 YNNKEL (reference sequence). V was clipped by 6 bases and J by 4 bases, with 15 bases between them.

The CDR3 spells CASSWTERSGAFF. The DNA for the CDR3 is TGTGCCAGCAGTTGGACAGAACGAAGTGGAGCTTTCTTT. The chain carries TRBV27 and TRBJ1-1; D possibly corresponds to TRBD1 (6 bases). Germline CDR1 reads MNHEY; CDR2 reads SMNVEV (reference sequence). CDR3 length: 13 amino acids. The V end lost 4 bases, the J end lost 10 bases, and 16 bases lay between the germline ends.

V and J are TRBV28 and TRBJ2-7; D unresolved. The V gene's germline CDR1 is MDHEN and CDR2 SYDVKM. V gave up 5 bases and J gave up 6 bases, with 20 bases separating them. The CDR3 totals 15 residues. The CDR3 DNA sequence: TGTGCCAGCAGTCTCCCCAAGGGCGCAAGTGGCGAGCAGTACTTC. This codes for CASSLPKGASGEQYF. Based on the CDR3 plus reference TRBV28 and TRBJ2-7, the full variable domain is DVKVTQSSRYLVKRTGEKVFLECVQDMDHENMFWYRQDPGLGLRLIYFSYDVKMKEKGDIPEGYSVSREKKERFSLILESASTNQTSMYLCASSLPKGASGEQYFGPGTRLTVT.

This CDR3 is CATSNSGPHQETQYF. The CDR3 DNA reads as TGTGCCACCTCTAACTCCGGACCGCACCAAGAGACCCAGTACTTC. V usage is TRBV28 and J usage is TRBJ2-5, with D hard to call. CDR1 is MDHEN, CDR2 SYDVKM, per germline. The CDR3 has 15 residues. Trimming cost V 10 bases and J 0 bases, with 18 bases left between them.

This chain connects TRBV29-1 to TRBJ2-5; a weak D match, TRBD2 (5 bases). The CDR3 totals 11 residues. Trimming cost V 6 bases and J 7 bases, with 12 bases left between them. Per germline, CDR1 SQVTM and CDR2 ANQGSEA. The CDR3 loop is CSVAGVATQYF. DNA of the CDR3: TGCAGCGTCGCCGGGGTTGCGACCCAGTACTTC.

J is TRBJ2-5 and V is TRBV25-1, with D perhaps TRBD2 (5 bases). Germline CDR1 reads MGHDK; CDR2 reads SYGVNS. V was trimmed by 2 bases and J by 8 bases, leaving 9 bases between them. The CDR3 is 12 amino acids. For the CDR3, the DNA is TGTGCCAGCAGTGAAGGGCCGGGAACCCAGTACTTC. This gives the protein CASSEGPGTQYF.

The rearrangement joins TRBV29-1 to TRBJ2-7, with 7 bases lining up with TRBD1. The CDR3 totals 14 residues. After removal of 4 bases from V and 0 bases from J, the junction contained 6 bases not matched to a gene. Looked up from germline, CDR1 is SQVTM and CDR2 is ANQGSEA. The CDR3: CSVVEQGSSYEQYF. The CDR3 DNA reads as TGCAGCGTTGTCGAACAGGGGAGCTCCTACGAGCAGTACTTC.

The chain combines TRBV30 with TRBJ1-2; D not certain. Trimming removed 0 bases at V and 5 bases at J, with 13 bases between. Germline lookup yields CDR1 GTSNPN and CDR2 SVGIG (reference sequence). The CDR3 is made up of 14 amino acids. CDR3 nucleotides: TGTGCCTGGAGTGTATTGGCCCAAGCTTATGGCTACACCTTC. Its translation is CAWSVLAQAYGYTF.